Here is one T cell receptor (beta chain) with its context. The antigen is undetermined. The data belong to a study of long-term antiretroviral therapy in people with HIV. Participants who had HIV were, without exception, treated in the United States. General study points: Diversity increased after ART yet remained lower than in transplant donor controls.

V shed 4 bases and J 3 bases; nucleotides not matched to a gene: 3. Germline CDR1 is MNHEY and CDR2 is SMNVEV (reference sequence). The CDR3 has 15 residues. An immunoSEQ assay, version v3.0, was performed at survey level. Method: immunoSEQ multiplex PCR; TCRdb's copy keeps in-frame clones and lacks some. This sample carries over 10,000 clones, roughly 79% of them seen once, and the ten largest clones take around a tenth. V usage is TRBV27 and J usage is TRBJ2-5; 12 positions match TRBD2. The sequence was obtained from a woman aged 40 to 50 with HIV. Sequencing used unsorted PBMCs, obtained 0.8 years before starting antiretroviral therapy. The chain's CDR3 is CASSSWTSGKETQYF. CDR3 in DNA: TGTGCCAGCAGTTCATGGACTAGCGGGAAAGAGACCCAGTACTTC.